A selection of T cell receptor beta chains follows, all from one sample in a study of shared clonotypes between healthy human individuals. The data were produced by immunoSEQ multiplex PCR, yet TCRdb's version contains in-frame clones alone and is incomplete. The sample lists a few million clones, more than 85% occurring once. What was sequenced was naive CD4+ T cells from PBMCs. These receptors were obtained from a man aged 18 to 29 in good health. Some clones in this sample may be carry-over from other donors' samples. The CDR3 runs from the conserved cysteine through the conserved F or W. Each record gives: D gene, clone size, J gene, V gene, CDR3 DNA, CDR3 protein. D genes are given only for firm matches. For some rows the clone size is stated as once, few or many, or as a class when expanded; others skip it.

>-|once|TRBJ2-3|TRBV5-1
TGCGCCAGCAGCTTGGTTTTGGATACGCAGTATTTT
CASSLVLDTQYF
>TRBD2|-|TRBJ2-1|TRBV9
TGTGCCAGCAGCGTAGCGGGAGGAATGGGTGAGCAGTTCTTC
CASSVAGGMGEQFF
>-|-|TRBJ2-4|TRBV5-7
TGTGCCAGCACCGGAGGACGCTCAGGGGGAGGGGGAAACATTCAGTACTTC
CASTGGRSGGGGNIQYF
>-|-|TRBJ1-5|TRBV28
TGTGCCAGCACGATACTCAATCAGCCCCAGCATTTT
CASTILNQPQHF
>-|-|TRBJ2-3|TRBV5-1
TGCGCCAGCAGCTTGTCCGGTGGGCAGTGGAGCACAGATACGCAGTATTTT
CASSLSGGQWSTDTQYF
>TRBD1|-|TRBJ2-7|TRBV27
TGTGCCAGCAGTATACCCGGGACAGTCTCCTACGAGCAGTACTTC
CASSIPGTVSYEQYF
>-|-|TRBJ1-1|TRBV19
TGTGCCAGTAGTATAGTAGTAGGTCGAGAGGCTTTCTTT
CASSIVVGREAFF
>-|-|TRBJ2-4|TRBV18
TGTGCCAGCTCACCACCAGGAAGGGGGGTTGGGATTCAGTACTTC
CASSPPGRGVGIQYF
>-|-|TRBJ2-5|TRBV5-1
TGCGCCAGCAGCTTGAAGGGGGACGGGGGGACCCAGTACTTC
CASSLKGDGGTQYF
>-|-|TRBJ1-3|TRBV11-2
TGTGCCAGCAGCTTAGAGAAGCGGGTCGGGGGAAACACCATATATTTT
CASSLEKRVGGNTIYF
>TRBD2|-|TRBJ2-2|TRBV5-1
TGCGCCAGCAGCCCGACTAGCGGCACCGGGGAGCTGTTTTTT
CASSPTSGTGELFF
>-|-|TRBJ1-1|TRBV12-5
TGTGCTAGTGGTTTGGTAACCGGGGGCGAGATTGACACTGAAGCTTTCTTT
CASGLVTGGEIDTEAFF